The clone carrying this TCR beta chain was seen more than once but under ten times. These data originate in a study of blood T cell repertoires in COVID-19. Looking at the study overall: From the United States, Italy and Spain came samples of acute and convalescent COVID-19. In each case, the material was cDNA or gDNA derived from T cells, B-cell-depleted T cells, or PBMCs.

Methods used by the authors: Nucleated cell counts were estimated from reference gene primer amplification. Assay used: immunoSEQ multiplex PCR; TCRdb lists only in-frame clones, some missing. V and J calls plus clone size are reproduced from that table; the DNA served to infer D and trimming. The sample consists of about 160,000 clones, under 95% of them appearing once. The germline V gene encodes CDR1 ENHRY and CDR2 SYGVKD. J gave up 4 bases and V 11 bases, and 13 bases lay outside the gene matches. CDR3 length: 15 amino acids. Sequenced material: peripheral blood. The TCR sequence derives from a man between 60 and 75 years old with active or convalescent COVID-19. This chain uses TRBV10-3 with TRBJ1-2; 10 nucleotides align to TRBD1. The CDR3 DNA reads TGTGCCGTCGACCACCGGACAGGGGGGAGCTATGGCTACACCTTC. It codes for CAVDHRTGGSYGYTF.